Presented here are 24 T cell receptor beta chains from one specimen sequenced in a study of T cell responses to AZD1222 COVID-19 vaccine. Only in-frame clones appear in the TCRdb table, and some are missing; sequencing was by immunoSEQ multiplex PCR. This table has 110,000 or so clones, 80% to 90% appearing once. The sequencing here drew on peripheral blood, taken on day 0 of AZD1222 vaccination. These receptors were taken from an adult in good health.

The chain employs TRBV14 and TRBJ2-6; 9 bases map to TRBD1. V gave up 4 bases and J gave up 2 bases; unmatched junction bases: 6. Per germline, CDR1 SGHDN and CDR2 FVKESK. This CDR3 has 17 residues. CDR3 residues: CASSLGQGSPGANVLTF. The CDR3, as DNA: TGTGCCAGCAGCCTTGGACAGGGGAGTCCTGGGGCCAACGTCCTGACTTTC.

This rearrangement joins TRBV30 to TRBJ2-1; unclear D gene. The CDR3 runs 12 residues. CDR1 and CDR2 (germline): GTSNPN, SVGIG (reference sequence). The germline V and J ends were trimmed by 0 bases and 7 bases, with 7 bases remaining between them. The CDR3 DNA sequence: TGTGCCTGGAGTGTGTACGGAAATGAGCAGTTCTTC. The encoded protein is CAWSVYGNEQFF.

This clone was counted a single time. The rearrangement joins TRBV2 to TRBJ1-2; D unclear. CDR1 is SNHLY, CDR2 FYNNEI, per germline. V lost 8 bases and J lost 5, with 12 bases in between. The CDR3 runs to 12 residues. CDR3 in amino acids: CASGYGIYGYTF. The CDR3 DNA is TGTGCCAGCGGATACGGGATTTATGGCTACACCTTC.

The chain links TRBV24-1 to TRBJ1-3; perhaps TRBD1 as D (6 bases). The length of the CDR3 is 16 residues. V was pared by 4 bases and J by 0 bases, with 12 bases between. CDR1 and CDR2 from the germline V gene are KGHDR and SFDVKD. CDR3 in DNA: TGTGCCACCAGTGAGCCGGACAGCTTCTCTGGAAACACCATATATTTT. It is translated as CATSEPDSFSGNTIYF.

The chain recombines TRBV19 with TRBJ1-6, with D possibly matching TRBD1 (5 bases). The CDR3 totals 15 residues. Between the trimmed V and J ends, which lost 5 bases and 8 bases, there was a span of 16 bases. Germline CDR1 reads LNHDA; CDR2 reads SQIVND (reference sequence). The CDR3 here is CASSWARATDSPLHF. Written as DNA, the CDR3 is TGTGCCAGTAGTTGGGCCAGGGCAACGGATTCACCCCTCCACTTT.

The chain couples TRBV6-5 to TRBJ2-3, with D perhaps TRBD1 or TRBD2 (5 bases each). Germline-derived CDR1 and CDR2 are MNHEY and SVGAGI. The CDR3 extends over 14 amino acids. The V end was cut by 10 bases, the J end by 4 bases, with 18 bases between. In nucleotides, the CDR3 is TGTGCCACCGGGGAAGGGTGGGGGTCAGATACGCAGTATTTT. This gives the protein CATGEGWGSDTQYF.

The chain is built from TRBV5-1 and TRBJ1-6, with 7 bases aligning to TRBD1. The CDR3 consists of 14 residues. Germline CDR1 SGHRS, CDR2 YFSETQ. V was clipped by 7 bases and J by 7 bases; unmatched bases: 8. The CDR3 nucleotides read TGCGCCAGCGGTTTAGGAGGGGGCAATTCACCCCTCCACTTT. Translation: CASGLGGGNSPLHF.

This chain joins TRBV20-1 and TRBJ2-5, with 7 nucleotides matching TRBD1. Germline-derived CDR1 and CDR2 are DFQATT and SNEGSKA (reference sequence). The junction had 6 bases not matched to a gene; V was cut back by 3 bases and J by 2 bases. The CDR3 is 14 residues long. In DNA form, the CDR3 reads TGCAGTGCTAGTGTCGGACAGGTACAAGAGACCCAGTACTTC. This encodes CSASVGQVQETQYF.

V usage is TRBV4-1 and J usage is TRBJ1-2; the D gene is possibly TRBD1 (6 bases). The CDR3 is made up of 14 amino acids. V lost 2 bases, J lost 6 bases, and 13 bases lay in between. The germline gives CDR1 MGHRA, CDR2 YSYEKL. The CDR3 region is CASSQPLTGNGYTF. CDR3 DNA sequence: TGCGCCAGCAGCCAACCCCTAACAGGGAATGGCTACACCTTC.

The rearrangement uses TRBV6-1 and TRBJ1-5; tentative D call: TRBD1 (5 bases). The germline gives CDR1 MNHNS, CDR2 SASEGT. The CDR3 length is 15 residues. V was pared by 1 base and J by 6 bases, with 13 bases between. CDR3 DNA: TGTGCCAGCAGTGAAGACTTTCTAGGGGCTCAGCCCCAGCATTTT. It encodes CASSEDFLGAQPQHF.

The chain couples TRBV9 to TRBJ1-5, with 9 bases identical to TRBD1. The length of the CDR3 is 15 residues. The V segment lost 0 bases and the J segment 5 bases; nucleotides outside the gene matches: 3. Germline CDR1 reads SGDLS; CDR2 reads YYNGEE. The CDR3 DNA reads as TGTGCCAGCAGCGTAGACGGGACAGGGTATCAGCCCCAGCATTTT. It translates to CASSVDGTGYQPQHF.

For the CDR3, the DNA is TGTGCCAGCAGAGGGCAGGGTGGCTACGAGCAGTACTTC. Amino acid sequence: CASRGQGGYEQYF. The chain joins TRBV12-3 or TRBV12-4 to TRBJ2-7; a weak D match, TRBD1 (5 bases). Between the trimmed V and J ends, which lost 6 bases and 3 bases, there was a span of 12 bases. This CDR3 is 13 amino acids long.

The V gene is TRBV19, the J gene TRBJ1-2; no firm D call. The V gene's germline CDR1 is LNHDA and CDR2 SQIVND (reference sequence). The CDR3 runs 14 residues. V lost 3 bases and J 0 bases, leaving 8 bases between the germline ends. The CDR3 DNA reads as TGTGCCAGTAGTATGATCGGAGCTAACTATGGCTACACCTTC. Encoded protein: CASSMIGANYGYTF.

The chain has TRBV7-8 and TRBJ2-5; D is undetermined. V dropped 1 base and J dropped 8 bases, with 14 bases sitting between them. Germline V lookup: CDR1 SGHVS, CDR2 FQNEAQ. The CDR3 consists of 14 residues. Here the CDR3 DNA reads TGTGCCAGCAGCTTAGAAACTTCGAGATCTACCCAGTACTTC. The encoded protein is CASSLETSRSTQYF.

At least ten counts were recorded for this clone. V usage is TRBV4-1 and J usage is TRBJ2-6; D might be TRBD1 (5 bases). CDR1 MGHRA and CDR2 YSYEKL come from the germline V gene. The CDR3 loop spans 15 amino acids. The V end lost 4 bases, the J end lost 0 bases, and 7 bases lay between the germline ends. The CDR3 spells CASSPGLSGANVLTF. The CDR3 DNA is TGCGCCAGCAGCCCAGGGCTCTCTGGGGCCAACGTCCTGACTTTC.

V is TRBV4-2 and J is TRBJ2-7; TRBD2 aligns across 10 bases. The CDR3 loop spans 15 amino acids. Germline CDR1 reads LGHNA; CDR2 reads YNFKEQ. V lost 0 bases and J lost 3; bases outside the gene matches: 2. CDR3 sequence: CASSQEAGGSYEQYF. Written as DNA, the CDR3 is TGTGCCAGCAGCCAAGAAGCGGGAGGGAGCTACGAGCAGTACTTC.

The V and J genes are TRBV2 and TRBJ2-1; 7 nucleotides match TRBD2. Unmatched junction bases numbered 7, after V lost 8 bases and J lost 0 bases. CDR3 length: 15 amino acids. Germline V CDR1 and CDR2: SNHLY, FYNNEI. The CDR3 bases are TGTGCCAGCTTTTTGTGGGGGGGCTCCTACAATGAGCAGTTCTTC. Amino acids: CASFLWGGSYNEQFF.

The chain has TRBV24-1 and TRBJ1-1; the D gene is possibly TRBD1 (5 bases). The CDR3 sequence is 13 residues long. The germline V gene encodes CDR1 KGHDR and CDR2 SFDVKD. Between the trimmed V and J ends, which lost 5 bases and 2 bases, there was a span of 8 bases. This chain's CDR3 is CATSGGANTEAFF. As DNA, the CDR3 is TGTGCCACCAGTGGAGGGGCTAACACTGAAGCTTTCTTT.

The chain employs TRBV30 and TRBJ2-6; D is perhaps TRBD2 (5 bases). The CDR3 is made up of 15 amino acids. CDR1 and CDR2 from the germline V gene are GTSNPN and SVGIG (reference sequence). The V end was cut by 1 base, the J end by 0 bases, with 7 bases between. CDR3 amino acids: CAWSAGYSGANVLTF. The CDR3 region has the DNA TGTGCCTGGAGTGCGGGGTACTCTGGGGCCAACGTCCTGACTTTC.

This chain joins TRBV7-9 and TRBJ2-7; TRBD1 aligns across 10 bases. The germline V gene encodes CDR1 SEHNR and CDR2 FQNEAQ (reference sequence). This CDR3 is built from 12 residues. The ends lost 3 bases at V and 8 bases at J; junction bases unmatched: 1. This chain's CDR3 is CASSFDRGQQYF. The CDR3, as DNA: TGTGCCAGCAGCTTCGACAGGGGGCAGCAGTACTTC.

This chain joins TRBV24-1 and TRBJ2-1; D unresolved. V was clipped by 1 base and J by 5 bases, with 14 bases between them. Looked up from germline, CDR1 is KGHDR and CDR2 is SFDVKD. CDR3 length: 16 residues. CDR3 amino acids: CATSDFEKGWDNEQFF. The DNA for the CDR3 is TGTGCCACCAGTGATTTCGAAAAGGGTTGGGACAATGAGCAGTTCTTC.

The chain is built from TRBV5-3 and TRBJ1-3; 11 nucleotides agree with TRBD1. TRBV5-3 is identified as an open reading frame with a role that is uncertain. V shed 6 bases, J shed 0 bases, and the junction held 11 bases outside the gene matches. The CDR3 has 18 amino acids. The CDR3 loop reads CARTDGQGAPFSGNTIYF. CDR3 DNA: TGTGCCAGAACTGATGGACAGGGGGCACCGTTCTCTGGAAACACCATATATTTT.

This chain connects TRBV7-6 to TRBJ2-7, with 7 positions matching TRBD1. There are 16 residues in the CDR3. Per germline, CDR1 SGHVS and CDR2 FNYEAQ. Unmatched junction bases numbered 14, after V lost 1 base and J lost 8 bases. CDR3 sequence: CASSLEGQAPISKQYF. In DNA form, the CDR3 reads TGTGCCAGCAGCTTAGAAGGACAGGCCCCGATAAGCAAGCAGTACTTC.

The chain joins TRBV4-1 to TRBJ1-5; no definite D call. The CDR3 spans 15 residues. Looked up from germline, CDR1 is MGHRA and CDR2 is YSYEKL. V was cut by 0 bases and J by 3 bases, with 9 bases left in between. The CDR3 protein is CASSQESGTNQPQHF. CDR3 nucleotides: TGCGCCAGCAGCCAAGAATCGGGAACCAATCAGCCCCAGCATTTT.